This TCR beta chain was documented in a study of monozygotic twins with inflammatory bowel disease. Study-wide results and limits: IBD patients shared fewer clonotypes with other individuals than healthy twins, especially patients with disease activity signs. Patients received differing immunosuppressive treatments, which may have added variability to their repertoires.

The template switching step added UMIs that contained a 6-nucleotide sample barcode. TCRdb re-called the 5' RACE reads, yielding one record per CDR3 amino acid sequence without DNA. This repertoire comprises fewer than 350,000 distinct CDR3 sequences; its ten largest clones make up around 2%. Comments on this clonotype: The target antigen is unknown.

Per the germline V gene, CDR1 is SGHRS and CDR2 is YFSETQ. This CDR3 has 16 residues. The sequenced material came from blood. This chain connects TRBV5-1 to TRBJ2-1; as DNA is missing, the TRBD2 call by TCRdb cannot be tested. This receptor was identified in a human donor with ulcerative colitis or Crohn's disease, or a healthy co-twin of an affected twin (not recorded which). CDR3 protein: CASSFSTYGIYNEQFF.